One T cell receptor beta chain is described in this entry. Its cognate antigen has yet to be identified. No base-level quality is on record; no much larger clone is a single base apart. Measured from the cysteine to the phenylalanine, the CDR3 is 11 residues long. Just CDR3 DNA is preserved here, 33 bases in frame from base 1. V lost 5 bases and J lost 13 bases; the stretch between them is 12 bases long. CDR1 SEHNR and CDR2 FQNEAQ were looked up in the germline V gene (reference sequence). PBMCs were isolated by Ficoll-Paque density gradient centrifugation. This sample was taken from a study of T-cell memory formation after mild COVID-19 (dated by TCRdb to the early 2020s). A note on the overall study: Most TCR sequence clusters were specific to one of the two donors. The cohort comprised two young, previously healthy adult volunteers, one female and one male. T-cell clones expanding and contracting after mild COVID-19 in a couple of donors were tracked by longitudinal TCRalpha and TCRbeta repertoire sequencing.

For sequencing, an Illumina NovaSeq 6000 was employed. Using 5'RACE with constant-segment primers, TCRalpha and TCRbeta cDNA libraries were constructed, with sample barcodes and unique molecular identifiers added in the process. RNA was extracted from every sample with Trizol reagent. The libraries were amplified in two PCR steps, and the second step added a second sample barcode and Illumina TruSeq adapters. The libraries were sequenced on an Illumina NovaSeq using 2 x 150 bp paired-end reads. The published analysis was carried out like this. Reads were demultiplexed and collapsed into UMI-guided consensus sequences with migec v1.2.7. Using mixcr v2.1.11, the UMI consensuses were aligned to TRA and TRB V and J templates and assembled into clonotypes. Clonotypes were classified as expanded or contracted when called significant by both edgeR and NoisET, with noise models trained on biological replicates. For edgeR calls, the thresholds were a false discovery rate-adjusted p below 0.01 and a log2 fold-change of 1. PCA with hierarchical clustering of max-normalized trajectories of the 1000 most abundant clonotypes was used as exploratory dynamics analysis. Separately sequenced CD4+ and CD8+ repertoires were used to assign a CD4 or CD8 phenotype to each responding clone. In TCRdb, the public reads were trimmed at Q25 with fastp and aligned with MiXCR, with productive beta chains retained. Rows merge per CDR3 protein into single entries with the most common DNA and genes. These V and J calls rely on TCRdb rather than the paper's analysis. In this sample the table shows 90,000 to 130,000 distinct CDR3 sequences, 18% of which occur a single time. The ten most abundant clones make up over 4.5% of the sample.

General conclusions and limits of the study: Contracting CD4+ clones were found mainly in CM and EM memory subsets, while CD8+ clones were enriched in EMRA. Clones that contracted from day 15 to 85 showed balanced CD4/CD8 phenotypes, whereas a second wave of clones that expanded from day 15 to 37 leaned towards CD4+. Some responding clones were detected in pre-infection memory, which suggested that pre-existing cross-reactive memory T cells had joined the SARS-CoV-2 response. The second-wave clones that peaked on day 37 were not confirmed to be SARS-CoV-2 specific. Only two mild cases were covered by the study, and larger cohorts that include severe cases with pre-infection samples were considered necessary.

The TCR comes from a man aged 18 to 35 who had mild COVID-19 (a few samples of this study predate the infection). The sample titles of this study are shuffled in the database, so cell type and time point are left out; the donor was told from shared clones. The sample consisted of PBMCs or a T cell subset sorted from them (not recorded which). The chain employs TRBV7-9 and TRBJ2-1; the D segment might be TRBD1 or TRBD2, since each matches 6 bases. Here the CDR3 is given as CASSPGGGQFF. The DNA sequence is given as TGTGCCAGCAGCCCCGGAGGGGGACAGTTCTTC. Where the CDR3 stops, the reference TRBV7-9 and TRBJ2-1 genes take over; the full variable domain is DTGVSQNPRHKITKRGQNVTFRCDPISEHNRLYWYRQTLGQGPEFLTYFQNEAQLEKSRLLSDRFSAERPKGSFSTLEIQRTEQGDSAMYLCASSPGGGQFFGPGTRLTVL.